This TCR beta chain was documented in a study of T cell repertoires in cytomegalovirus infection. Study information: HLA-B-restricted CMV epitopes that are well studied, plus recently identified HLA-C-restricted ones, were used by the study.

This clonotype has just a few counts. Antigen unknown. TCRdb independently ran MiXCR on the reads; one entry per CDR3 protein. The data contain 600,000 to 700,000 distinct CDR3 sequences, roughly 36% of them singletons. Overall study results and limits: HLA-C-restricted TCR beta clonotypes specific for CMV led the ex vivo response.

Germline-derived CDR1 and CDR2 are LNHDA and SQIVND (reference sequence). V lost 1 base and J lost 0, with 4 bases in between. The CDR3 sequence is 15 residues long. This material consisted of cultured PBMCs, taken from culture after CMV antigen stimulation. The TCR was taken from a human donor in good health (CMV status not recorded). Some clones in this sample may be carry-over from other donors' samples. The chain uses TRBV19 and TRBJ2-6; D is undetermined. The CDR3 coding sequence is TGTGCCAGTAGTATAGGAAGCTCTGGGGCCAACGTCCTGACTTTC. Its protein is CASSIGSSGANVLTF.